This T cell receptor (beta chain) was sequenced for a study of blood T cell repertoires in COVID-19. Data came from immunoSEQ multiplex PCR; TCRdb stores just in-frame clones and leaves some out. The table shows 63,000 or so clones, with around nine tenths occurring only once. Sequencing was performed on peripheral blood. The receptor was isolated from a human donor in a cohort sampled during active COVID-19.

CDR3 sequence: CASSQREDQPQHF. As DNA, the CDR3 is TGCGCCAGCAGCCAACGGGAAGATCAGCCCCAGCATTTT. J is TRBJ1-5 and V is TRBV4-1; the D is unclear. From germline, CDR1 is MGHRA and CDR2 YSYEKL. V lost 2 bases to trimming and J lost 5 bases, with 7 bases between them. The CDR3 sequence is 13 residues long.